The 19 T cell receptor beta chains given below trace back to one sample, sequenced in a study of T cell responses to AZD1222 COVID-19 vaccine. Method: immunoSEQ multiplex PCR; TCRdb's copy keeps in-frame clones and lacks some. The sample contains 110,000 to 150,000 clones, roughly 91% of which appear only once. This specimen consisted of peripheral blood, obtained on day 0 of AZD1222 vaccination. These receptor sequences come from an adult in good health.

The V call is TRBV7-8, the J call TRBJ1-4, with a tentative D call TRBD1 (6 bases). Germline values: CDR1 SGHVS, CDR2 FQNEAQ. Trimming removed 3 bases at V and 11 bases at J, with 19 bases between. The CDR3 runs to 15 residues. The CDR3 bases are TGTGCCAGCAGCTTTTGGGGCCAGGGGAGCGAGAAACTGTTTTTT. Its translation: CASSFWGQGSEKLFF.

This clone was picked up one time. The chain combines TRBV19 with TRBJ2-7; D uncertain. This CDR3 contains 12 residues. V was shortened by 6 bases and J by 1 base, with 7 bases between the two germline ends. Germline CDR1 LNHDA, CDR2 SQIVND (reference sequence). For the CDR3, the DNA is TGTGCCAGTAGCCCTGGGTCCTACGAGCAGTACTTC. The encoded protein is CASSPGSYEQYF.

The chain links TRBV27 to TRBJ2-3; D is ambiguous. The CDR3 is 12 amino acids. Trimming left V 9 bases short and J 5 bases short, with 12 bases between. Germline V gives CDR1 MNHEY, CDR2 SMNVEV (reference sequence). CDR3 sequence reads: CARPVVGDTQYF. The CDR3 DNA sequence: TGTGCCAGGCCCGTGGTTGGAGATACGCAGTATTTT.

CDR3 nucleotides: TGTGCCAGCAGCCAAGACCCCGCAGGGTCCTATAATTCACCCCTCCACTTT. Translation gives CASSQDPAGSYNSPLHF. The chain links TRBV3-1 (or the pseudogene TRBV3-2) to TRBJ1-6; a possible D gene is TRBD1 (5 bases). This CDR3 region has 17 residues. Germline V gives CDR1 LGHDT, CDR2 YNNKEL (reference sequence). The V gene lost 0 bases and the J gene lost 1 base, with 10 bases spanning the gap.

The chain is built from TRBV2 and TRBJ1-1, with D hard to call. Trimming left V 4 bases short and J 2 bases short, with 8 bases between. The germline CDR1 and CDR2 sequences are SNHLY and FYNNEI. This CDR3 has 13 residues. The CDR3 region has the DNA TGTGCCAGCAGTGGGGAGCGTAACACTGAAGCTTTCTTT. Protein sequence: CASSGERNTEAFF.

V is TRBV5-1 and J is TRBJ1-5; 10 bases line up with TRBD1. Per the germline V gene, CDR1 is SGHRS and CDR2 is YFSETQ. The length of the CDR3 is 15 residues. J gave up 5 bases and V 5 bases, and 7 bases lay outside the gene matches. Written as DNA, the CDR3 is TGCGCCAGCAGACGAGACGGGACAGGGGATCAGCCCCAGCATTTT. Protein sequence: CASRRDGTGDQPQHF. Variable domain in full (rest from reference TRBV5-1 and TRBJ1-5): KAGVTQTPRYLIKTRGQQVTLSCSPISGHRSVSWYQQTPGQGLQFLFEYFSETQRNKGNFPGRFSGRQFSNSRSEMNVSTLELGDSALYLCASRRDGTGDQPQHFGDGTRLSIL.

The V gene is TRBV30, the J gene TRBJ1-4; weak D call: TRBD1 (6 bases). Trimming removed 3 bases at V and 2 bases at J, with 10 bases between. CDR1 and CDR2 from the germline V gene are GTSNPN and SVGIG (reference sequence). The CDR3 is 14 residues long. The CDR3 coding sequence is TGTGCCTGGAGAACAGGGACTACTAATGAAAAACTGTTTTTT. Its translation: CAWRTGTTNEKLFF.

Of note for this clone: Other DNA sequences in this specimen translate into the identical CDR3. The chain carries TRBV2 and TRBJ1-5; TRBD1 matches at 9 bases. CDR1 and CDR2 (germline): SNHLY, FYNNEI. The V segment lost 4 bases and the J segment 7 bases; nucleotides outside the gene matches: 5. The CDR3 is made up of 14 amino acids. The DNA of the CDR3 is TGTGCCAGCAGTGCTAGGACAGGGGACCAGCCCCAGCATTTT. Translation gives CASSARTGDQPQHF.

This rearrangement joins TRBV7-2 to TRBJ1-2, with 7 positions matching TRBD1. Germline V CDR1 and CDR2: SGHTA, FQGNSA. The CDR3 extends over 16 amino acids. J was trimmed by 5 bases and V by 3 bases; bases with no gene match: 12. The CDR3, as DNA: TGTGCCAGCAGCTTGACACCGGTTCCAGGGGGTTATGGCTACACCTTC. Its protein product is CASSLTPVPGGYGYTF.

The chain couples TRBV30 to TRBJ1-2; 9 nucleotides match TRBD1. The CDR3 is 11 residues long. CDR1 and CDR2 from the germline V gene are GTSNPN and SVGIG (reference sequence). J was trimmed by 5 bases and V by 5 bases; bases with no gene match: 0. The CDR3 is CAWGTGYGYTF. In DNA, the CDR3 is TGTGCCTGGGGGACAGGGTATGGCTACACCTTC. Full variable domain (outside the CDR3, taken from reference TRBV30 and TRBJ1-2): SQTIHQWPATLVQPVGSPLSLECTVEGTSNPNLYWYRQAAGRGLQLLFYSVGIGQISSEVPQNLSASRPQDRQFILSSKKLLLSDSGFYLCAWGTGYGYTFGSGTRLTVV.

This clone was seen a few times. The chain links TRBV24-1 to TRBJ1-5; D gene unclear. Germline V gene data show CDR1 as KGHDR and CDR2 as SFDVKD. The CDR3 contains 12 residues. Trimming took off 12 bases at V and 4 bases at J, with 12 bases between the two ends. CDR3 sequence reads: CASQRGNQPQHF. The CDR3 region has the DNA TGTGCCTCCCAACGGGGAAATCAGCCCCAGCATTTT.

The chain links TRBV30 to TRBJ2-5; D unclear. The CDR3 contains 12 residues. Looked up from germline, CDR1 is GTSNPN and CDR2 is SVGIG (reference sequence). With 2 bases removed from V and 4 bases from J, the gap between germline ends came to 8 bases. In nucleotides, the CDR3 is TGTGCCTGGAGTTTTGTGGGAGAGACCCAGTACTTC. It is translated as CAWSFVGETQYF.

This chain joins TRBV5-1 and TRBJ1-6, with 10 bases aligning to TRBD1. Germline lookup yields CDR1 SGHRS and CDR2 YFSETQ. The ends lost 1 base at V and 10 bases at J; junction bases unmatched: 14. The CDR3 sequence is 18 residues long. As DNA, the CDR3 is TGCGCCAGCAGCTTGATTGGAGTCGGGACAGGGGAAGAATCACCCCTCCACTTT. This encodes CASSLIGVGTGEESPLHF.

Turning to this clone: Other DNA sequences in this specimen translate into the identical CDR3. The genes are TRBV28 and TRBJ1-2; D not certain. This CDR3 is built from 12 residues. From germline, CDR1 is MDHEN and CDR2 SYDVKM. Trimming left V 4 bases short and J 4 bases short, with 7 bases between. Here the CDR3 reads CASSSGPYGYTF. CDR3 nucleotide sequence: TGTGCCAGCAGTTCAGGCCCCTATGGCTACACCTTC.

The chain is built from TRBV7-3 and TRBJ1-4, with D possibly TRBD1 on 5 matching bases. In germline, CDR1 is SGHTA, CDR2 FQGTGA. The CDR3 has 17 amino acids. Trimming shortened V by 0 bases and J by 5 bases, and 16 bases separated the two germline ends. The chain's CDR3 is CASSLTSGTAGNEKLFF. The CDR3, as DNA: TGTGCCAGCAGCTTAACTTCGGGGACTGCCGGGAATGAAAAACTGTTTTTT.

The chain links TRBV10-3 to TRBJ1-1; no clear D. The CDR3 extends over 15 amino acids. V lost 3 bases and J lost 1, with 12 bases in between. Germline V gives CDR1 ENHRY, CDR2 SYGVKD. Here the CDR3 reads CAISDQVRANTEAFF. The DNA for the CDR3 is TGTGCCATCAGTGACCAAGTCAGAGCGAACACTGAAGCTTTCTTT.

The chain carries TRBV4-2 and TRBJ1-3; 7 bases line up with TRBD1. After removal of 4 bases from V and 4 bases from J, the junction contained 10 bases not matched to a gene. Looked up from germline, CDR1 is LGHNA and CDR2 is YNFKEQ. The CDR3 is made up of 16 amino acids. The CDR3 DNA sequence: TGTGCCAGCAGCCTAGCAGGGGGTATTTTAGGAAACACCATATATTTT. Its translation is CASSLAGGILGNTIYF.

This sequence joins TRBV27 and TRBJ1-4; maybe TRBD1 (5 bases). The ends were cut back, 5 bases at V and 5 bases at J, with 12 bases in the middle. CDR1 and CDR2 from the germline V gene are MNHEY and SMNVEV (reference sequence). The CDR3 is made up of 14 amino acids. The CDR3 coding sequence is TGTGCCAGCAGTGACCGGGACGCAAATGAAAAACTGTTTTTT. This encodes CASSDRDANEKLFF. Full variable domain (outside the CDR3, taken from reference TRBV27 and TRBJ1-4): EAQVTQNPRYLITVTGKKLTVTCSQNMNHEYMSWYRQDPGLGLRQIYYSMNVEVTDKGDVPEGYKVSRKEKRNFPLILESPSPNQTSLYFCASSDRDANEKLFFGSGTQLSVL.

In regard to this clone: Other nucleotide sequences in the sample specify the same CDR3. The chain combines TRBV5-1 with TRBJ2-7; TRBD1 matches 10 bases. In germline, CDR1 is SGHRS, CDR2 YFSETQ. CDR3 length: 14 residues. V dropped 2 bases and J dropped 4; count of bases not matched to a gene: 3. This CDR3 reads CASSFGTGAYEQYF. In DNA form, the CDR3 reads TGCGCCAGCAGCTTCGGGACAGGGGCTTACGAGCAGTACTTC.